This TCR beta chain was profiled in a study of Graves' ophthalmopathy and Graves' hyperthyroidism. For the study at large: Samples of peripheral blood were obtained at initial diagnosis, prior to treatment of any kind. Points from the study as a whole: Among expanded thyroid clonotypes above 0.001 frequency, most also occurred in blood.

TCR beta CDR3 regions were amplified from RNA transcripts. A first-round RT-PCR used HTBI primers, followed by a second-round multiplex PCR. Each CDR3 protein gets one entry after TCRdb re-called the multiplex PCR reads with MiXCR. The data show about 390,000 distinct CDR3 sequences, 15% to 19% seen once. This clonotype was counted many times. The target antigen is unknown. Diagnosis was based on clinical symptoms, serum thyroxine, TRAb, thyroid ultrasound and orbital computed tomography. The TCR sequence derives from a woman between 18 and 29 years old with stable Graves' hyperthyroidism. Sequenced sample: peripheral blood.

DNA of the CDR3: TGTGCCAGCAGTGCCATGACAGGGGACACTGAAGCTTTCTTT. It yields the protein CASSAMTGDTEAFF. The rearrangement uses TRBV6-1 and TRBJ1-1, with 8 positions matching TRBD1. Germline V lookup: CDR1 MNHNS, CDR2 SASEGT. After removal of 4 bases from V and 3 bases from J, the junction contained 4 bases not matched to a gene. This CDR3 comprises 14 residues.